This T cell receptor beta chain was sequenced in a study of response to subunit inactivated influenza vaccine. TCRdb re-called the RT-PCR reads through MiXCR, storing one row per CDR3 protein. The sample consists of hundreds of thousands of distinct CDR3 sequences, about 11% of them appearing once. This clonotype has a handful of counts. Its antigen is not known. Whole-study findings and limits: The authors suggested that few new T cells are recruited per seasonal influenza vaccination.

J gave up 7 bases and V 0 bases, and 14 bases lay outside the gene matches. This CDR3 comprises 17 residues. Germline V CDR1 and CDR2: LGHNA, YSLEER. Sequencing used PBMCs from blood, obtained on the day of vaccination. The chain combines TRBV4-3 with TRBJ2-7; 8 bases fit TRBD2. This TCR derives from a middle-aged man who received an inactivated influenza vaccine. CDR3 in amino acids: CASSQDSSGGVSSEQYF. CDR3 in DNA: TGCGCCAGCAGCCAAGATTCAAGCGGGGGTGTTTCGAGTGAGCAGTACTTC.